The clone carrying this TCR beta chain was seen only once. Its antigen is not identified. Clones were read by immunoSEQ multiplex PCR, and TCRdb kept only the in-frame ones, dropping some. The data contain 50,000 or so clones, about 93% of them seen just once; the ten biggest clones take up roughly 2.8%. The sample comes from a study of graft-versus-host responses after intestinal transplantation. Study-wide background: Every one of the recipients received anti-thymocyte globulin induction and afterwards took tacrolimus and steroids for approximately 3 years.

The germline gives CDR1 LNHDA, CDR2 SQIVND (reference sequence). V was pared by 1 base and J by 6 bases, with 19 bases between. CDR3 size: 17 residues. Study results and caveats: Early post-transplant HvG declines showed an association with peak circulating GvH clone levels.

This sample comprised PBMCs, obtained roughly 120 days after intestinal transplantation. The chain couples TRBV19 to TRBJ2-1; perhaps TRBD1 as D (5 bases). The TCR sequence derives from a human patient who received an intestinal transplant, so some T cells may come from the graft donor. CDR3 bases: TGTGCCAGTAGTATAGCCTGGGGCAGGCGGCTAAGCAATGAGCAGTTCTTC. It is translated as CASSIAWGRRLSNEQFF.